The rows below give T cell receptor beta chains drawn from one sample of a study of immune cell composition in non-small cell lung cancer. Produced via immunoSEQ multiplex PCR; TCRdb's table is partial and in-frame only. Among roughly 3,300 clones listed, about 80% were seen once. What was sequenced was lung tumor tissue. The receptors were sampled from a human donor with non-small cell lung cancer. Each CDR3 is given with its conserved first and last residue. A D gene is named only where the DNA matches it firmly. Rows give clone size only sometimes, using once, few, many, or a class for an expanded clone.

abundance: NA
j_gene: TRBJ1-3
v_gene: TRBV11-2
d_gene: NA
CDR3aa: CASSLDLERGNTIYF
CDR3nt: TGTGCCAGCAGCTTAGATCTAGAAAGAGGAAACACCATATATTTT

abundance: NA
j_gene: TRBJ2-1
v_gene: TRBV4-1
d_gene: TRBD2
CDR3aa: CASARGSSYNEQFF
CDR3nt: TGCGCCAGCGCGCGGGGGAGCTCCTACAATGAGCAGTTCTTC

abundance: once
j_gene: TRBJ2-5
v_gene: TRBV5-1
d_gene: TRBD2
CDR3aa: CASRKLAGQATQYF
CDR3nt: TGCGCCAGCAGGAAACTAGCGGGGCAAGCGACCCAGTACTTC

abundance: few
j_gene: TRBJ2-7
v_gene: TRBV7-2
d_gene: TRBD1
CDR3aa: CASSSQGATGYEQYF
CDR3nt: TGTGCCAGCAGCTCACAGGGGGCAACGGGCTACGAGCAGTACTTC

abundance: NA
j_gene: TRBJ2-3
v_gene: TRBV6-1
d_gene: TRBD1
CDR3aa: CASRDRARTDTQYF
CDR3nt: TGTGCCAGCAGAGACAGGGCGCGCACAGATACGCAGTATTTT

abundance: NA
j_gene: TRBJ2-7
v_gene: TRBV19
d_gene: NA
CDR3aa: CATSHPPGYEQYF
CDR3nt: TGTGCCACCTCTCACCCTCCGGGCTACGAGCAGTACTTC

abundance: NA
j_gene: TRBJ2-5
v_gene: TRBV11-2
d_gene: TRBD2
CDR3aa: CASSTRTSGGTGETQYF
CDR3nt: TGTGCCAGCAGCACTCGGACTAGCGGGGGGACCGGGGAGACCCAGTACTTC

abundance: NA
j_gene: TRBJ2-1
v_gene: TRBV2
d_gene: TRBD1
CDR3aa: CASSEDRDGEQFF
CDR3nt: TGTGCCAGCAGTGAGGACAGGGATGGTGAGCAGTTCTTC

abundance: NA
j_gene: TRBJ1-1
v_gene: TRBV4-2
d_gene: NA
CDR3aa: CASSQAPGQNTEAFF
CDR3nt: TGTGCCAGCAGCCAAGCTCCAGGGCAGAACACTGAAGCTTTCTTT

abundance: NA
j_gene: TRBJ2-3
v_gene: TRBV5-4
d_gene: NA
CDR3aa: CASSLWAGGTDTQYF
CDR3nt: TGTGCCAGCAGCCTCTGGGCAGGGGGCACAGATACGCAGTATTTT

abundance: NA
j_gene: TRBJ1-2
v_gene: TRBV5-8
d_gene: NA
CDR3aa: CASSLGQRSYGYTF
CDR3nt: TGTGCCAGCAGCTTGGGGCAGCGAAGCTATGGCTACACCTTC

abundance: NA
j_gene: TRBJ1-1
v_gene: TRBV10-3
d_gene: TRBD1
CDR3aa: CAISEGTAYTEAFF
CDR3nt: TGTGCCATCAGTGAAGGGACAGCCTACACTGAAGCTTTCTTT

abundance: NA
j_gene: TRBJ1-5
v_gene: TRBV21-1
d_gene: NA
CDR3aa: CASSKVNNGRGLRNQPQHF
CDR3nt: TGTGCCAGCAGCAAGGTTAACAACGGGAGGGGGCTACGGAATCAGCCCCAGCATTTT